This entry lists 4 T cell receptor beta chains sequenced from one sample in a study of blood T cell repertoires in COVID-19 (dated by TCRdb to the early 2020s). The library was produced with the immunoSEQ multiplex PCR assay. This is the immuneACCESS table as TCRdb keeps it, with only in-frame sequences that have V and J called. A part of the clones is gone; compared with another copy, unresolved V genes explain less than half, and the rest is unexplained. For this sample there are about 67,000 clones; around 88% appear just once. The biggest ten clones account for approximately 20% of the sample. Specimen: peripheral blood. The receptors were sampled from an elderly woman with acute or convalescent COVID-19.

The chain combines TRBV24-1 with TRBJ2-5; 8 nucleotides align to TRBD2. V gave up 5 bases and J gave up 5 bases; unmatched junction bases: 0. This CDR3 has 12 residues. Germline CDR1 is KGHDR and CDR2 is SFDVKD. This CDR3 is CATSAGGETQYF. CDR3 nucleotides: TGTGCCACCAGTGCGGGAGGGGAGACCCAGTACTTC.

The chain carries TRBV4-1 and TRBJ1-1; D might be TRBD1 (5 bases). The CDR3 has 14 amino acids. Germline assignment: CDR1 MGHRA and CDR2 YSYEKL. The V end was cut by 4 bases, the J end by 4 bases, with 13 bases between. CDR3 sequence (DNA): TGCGCCAGCAGCCTCACGGGGGGAGGCACTGAAGCTTTCTTT. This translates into CASSLTGGGTEAFF.

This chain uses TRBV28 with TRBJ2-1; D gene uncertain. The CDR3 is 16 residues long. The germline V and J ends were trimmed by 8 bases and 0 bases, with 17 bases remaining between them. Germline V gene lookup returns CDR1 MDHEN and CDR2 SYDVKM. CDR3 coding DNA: TGTGCCAGCCCGCCCTCCTTCATTAGCTCCTACAATGAGCAGTTCTTC. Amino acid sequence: CASPPSFISSYNEQFF.

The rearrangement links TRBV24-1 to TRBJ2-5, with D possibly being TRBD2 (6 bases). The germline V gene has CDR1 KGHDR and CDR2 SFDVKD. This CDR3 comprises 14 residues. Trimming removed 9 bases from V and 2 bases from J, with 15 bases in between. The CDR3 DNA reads TGTGCCACCGCGGCGGGGACCATTCAAGAGACCCAGTACTTC. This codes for CATAAGTIQETQYF.